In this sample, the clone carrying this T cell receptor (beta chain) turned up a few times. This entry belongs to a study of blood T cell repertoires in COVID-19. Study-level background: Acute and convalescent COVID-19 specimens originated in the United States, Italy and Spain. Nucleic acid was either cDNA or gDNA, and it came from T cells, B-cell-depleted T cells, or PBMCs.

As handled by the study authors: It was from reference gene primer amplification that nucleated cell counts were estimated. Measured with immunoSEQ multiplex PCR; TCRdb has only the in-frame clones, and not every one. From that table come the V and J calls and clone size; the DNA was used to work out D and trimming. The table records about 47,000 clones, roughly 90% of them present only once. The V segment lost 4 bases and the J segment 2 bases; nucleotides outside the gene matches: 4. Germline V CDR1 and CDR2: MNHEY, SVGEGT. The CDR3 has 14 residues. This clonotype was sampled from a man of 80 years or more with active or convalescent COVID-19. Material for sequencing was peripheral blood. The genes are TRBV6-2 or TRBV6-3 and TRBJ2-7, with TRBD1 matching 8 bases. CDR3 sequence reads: CASSWTGLTYEQYF. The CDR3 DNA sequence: TGTGCCAGCAGTTGGACAGGGCTAACCTACGAGCAGTACTTC.